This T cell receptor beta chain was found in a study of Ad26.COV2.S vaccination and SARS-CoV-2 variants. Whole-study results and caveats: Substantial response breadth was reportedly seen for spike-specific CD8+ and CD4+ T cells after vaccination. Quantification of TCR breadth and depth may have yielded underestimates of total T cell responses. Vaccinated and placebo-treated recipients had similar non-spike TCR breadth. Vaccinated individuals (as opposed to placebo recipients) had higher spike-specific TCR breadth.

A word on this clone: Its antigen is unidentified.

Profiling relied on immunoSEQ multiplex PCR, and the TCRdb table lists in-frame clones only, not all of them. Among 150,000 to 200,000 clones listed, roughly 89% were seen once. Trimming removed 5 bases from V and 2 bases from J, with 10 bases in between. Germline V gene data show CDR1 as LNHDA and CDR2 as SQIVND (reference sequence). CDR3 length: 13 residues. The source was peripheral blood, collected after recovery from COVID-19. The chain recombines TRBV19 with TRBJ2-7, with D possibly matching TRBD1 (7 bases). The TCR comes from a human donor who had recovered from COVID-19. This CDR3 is CASSPGGTYEQYF. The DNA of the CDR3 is TGTGCCAGTAGTCCAGGGGGGACCTACGAGCAGTACTTC.